The following is a T cell receptor beta chain sequence with its context. The sample belongs to a study of T cell changes during pregnancy in multiple sclerosis. TCRdb keeps only in-frame clones here, not all; method: immunoSEQ multiplex PCR. Altogether tens of thousands of clones are present, around 90% being singletons, with the ten largest covering roughly 0.57%. This clonotype originated in a female donor with multiple sclerosis, enrolled in a pregnancy study. Sequencing used CD4+ T cells from peripheral blood mononuclear cells, obtained in the first trimester of pregnancy.

CDR3 protein: CSVRQSNYEQYF. The CDR3 DNA is TGCAGCGTTAGACAGTCCAACTACGAGCAGTACTTC. The chain is built from TRBV29-1 and TRBJ2-7, with D tentatively TRBD1 (5 bases). The CDR3 sequence is 12 residues long. From germline, CDR1 is SQVTM and CDR2 ANQGSEA. V was pared by 5 bases and J by 3 bases, with 11 bases between.